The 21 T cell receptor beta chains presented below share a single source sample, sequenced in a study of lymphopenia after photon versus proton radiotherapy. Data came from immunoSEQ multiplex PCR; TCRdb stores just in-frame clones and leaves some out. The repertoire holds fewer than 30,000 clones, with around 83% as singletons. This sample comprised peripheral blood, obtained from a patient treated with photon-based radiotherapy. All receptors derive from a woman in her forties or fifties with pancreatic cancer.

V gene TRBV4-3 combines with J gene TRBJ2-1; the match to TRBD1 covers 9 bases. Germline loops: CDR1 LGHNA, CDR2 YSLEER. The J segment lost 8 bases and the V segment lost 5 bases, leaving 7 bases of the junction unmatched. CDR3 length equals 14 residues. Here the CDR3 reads CASSAEQGAYEQFF. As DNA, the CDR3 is TGCGCCAGCAGCGCAGAACAGGGGGCGTATGAGCAGTTCTTC.

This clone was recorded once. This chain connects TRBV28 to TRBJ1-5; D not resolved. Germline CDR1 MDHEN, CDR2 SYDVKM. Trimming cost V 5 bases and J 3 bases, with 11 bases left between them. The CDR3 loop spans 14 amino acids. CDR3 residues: CASSSRRTNQPQHF. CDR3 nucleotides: TGTGCCAGCAGTAGCAGGAGGACCAATCAGCCCCAGCATTTT.

The CDR3 here is CASSAQGAGEKLFF. The DNA of the CDR3 is TGTGCCAGCAGCGCACAGGGGGCGGGTGAAAAACTGTTTTTT. This chain connects TRBV7-9 to TRBJ1-4, with 9 bases aligning to TRBD1. This CDR3 region has 14 residues. Germline loops: CDR1 SEHNR, CDR2 FQNEAQ (reference sequence). After removal of 5 bases from V and 7 bases from J, the junction contained 5 bases not matched to a gene.

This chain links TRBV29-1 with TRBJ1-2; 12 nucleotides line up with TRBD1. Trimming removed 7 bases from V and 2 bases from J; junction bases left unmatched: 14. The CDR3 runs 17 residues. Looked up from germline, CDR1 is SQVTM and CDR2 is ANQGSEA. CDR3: CSATRGDRGRTNYGYTF. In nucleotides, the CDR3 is TGCAGCGCCACAAGAGGGGACAGGGGGCGAACGAACTATGGCTACACCTTC.

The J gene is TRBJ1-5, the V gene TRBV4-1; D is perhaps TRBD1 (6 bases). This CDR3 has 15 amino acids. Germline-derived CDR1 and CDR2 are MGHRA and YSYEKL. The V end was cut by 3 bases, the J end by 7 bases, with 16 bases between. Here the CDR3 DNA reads TGCGCCAGCAGCCAGGCCATACAGGGATACCAGCCCCAGCATTTT. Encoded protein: CASSQAIQGYQPQHF.

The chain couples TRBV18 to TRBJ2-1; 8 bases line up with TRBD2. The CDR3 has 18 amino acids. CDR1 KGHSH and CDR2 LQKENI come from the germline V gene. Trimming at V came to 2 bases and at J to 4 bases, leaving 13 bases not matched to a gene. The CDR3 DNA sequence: TGTGCCAGCTCACCAGAAAGCGGGAGCACCGTGGCTTACAATGAGCAGTTCTTC. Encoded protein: CASSPESGSTVAYNEQFF.

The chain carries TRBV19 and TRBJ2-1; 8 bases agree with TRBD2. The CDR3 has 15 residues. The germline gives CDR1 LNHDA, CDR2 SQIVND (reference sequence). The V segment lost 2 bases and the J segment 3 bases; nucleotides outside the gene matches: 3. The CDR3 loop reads CASSIPGGLYNEQFF. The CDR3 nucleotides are TGTGCCAGTAGTATACCGGGAGGGCTCTACAATGAGCAGTTCTTC.

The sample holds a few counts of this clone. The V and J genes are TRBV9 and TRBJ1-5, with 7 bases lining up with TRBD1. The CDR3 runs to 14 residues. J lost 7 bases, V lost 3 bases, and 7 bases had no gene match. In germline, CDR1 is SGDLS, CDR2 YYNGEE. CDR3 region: CASSATGLGQPQHF. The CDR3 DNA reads TGTGCCAGCAGCGCGACAGGGTTGGGGCAGCCCCAGCATTTT. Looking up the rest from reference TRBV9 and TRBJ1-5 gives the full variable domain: DSGVTQTPKHLITATGQRVTLRCSPRSGDLSVYWYQQSLDQGLQFLIQYYNGEERAKGNILERFSAQQFPDLHSELNLSSLELGDSALYFCASSATGLGQPQHFGDGTRLSIL.

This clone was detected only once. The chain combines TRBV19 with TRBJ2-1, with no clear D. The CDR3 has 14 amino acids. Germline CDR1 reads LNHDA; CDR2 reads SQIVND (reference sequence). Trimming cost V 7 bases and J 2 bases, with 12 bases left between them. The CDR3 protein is CASKGSPTYNEQFF. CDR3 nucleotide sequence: TGTGCCAGTAAAGGCAGCCCGACCTACAATGAGCAGTTCTTC.

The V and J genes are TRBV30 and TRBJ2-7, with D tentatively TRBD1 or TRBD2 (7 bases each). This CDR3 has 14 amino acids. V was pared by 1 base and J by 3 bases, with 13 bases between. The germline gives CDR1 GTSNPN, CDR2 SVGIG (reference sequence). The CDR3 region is CAWSAAGGGYEQYF. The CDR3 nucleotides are TGTGCCTGGAGTGCGGCAGGGGGGGGCTACGAGCAGTACTTC.

DNA for the CDR3: TGTGCCAGCTCGCAGAGGGGGCAGGGCGGGCACGAGCAGTACTTC. Translation gives CASSQRGQGGHEQYF. The chain links TRBV18 to TRBJ2-7, with 7 bases that match TRBD1. Germline V lookup: CDR1 KGHSH, CDR2 LQKENI. J was trimmed by 5 bases and V by 6 bases; bases with no gene match: 13. CDR3 length: 15 residues.

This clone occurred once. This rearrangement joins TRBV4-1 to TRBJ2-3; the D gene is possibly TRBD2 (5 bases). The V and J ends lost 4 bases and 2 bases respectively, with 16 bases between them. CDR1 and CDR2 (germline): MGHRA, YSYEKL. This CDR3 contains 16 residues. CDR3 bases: TGCGCCAGCAGCCCCTCCCCGGGATCACCCACAGATACGCAGTATTTT. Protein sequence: CASSPSPGSPTDTQYF.

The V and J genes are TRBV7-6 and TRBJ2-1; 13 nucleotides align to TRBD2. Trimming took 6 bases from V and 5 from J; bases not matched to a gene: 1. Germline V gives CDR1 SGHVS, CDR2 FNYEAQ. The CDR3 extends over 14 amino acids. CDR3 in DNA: TGTGCCAGCAGACTAGCGGGAGGGAACAATGAGCAGTTCTTC. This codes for CASRLAGGNNEQFF.

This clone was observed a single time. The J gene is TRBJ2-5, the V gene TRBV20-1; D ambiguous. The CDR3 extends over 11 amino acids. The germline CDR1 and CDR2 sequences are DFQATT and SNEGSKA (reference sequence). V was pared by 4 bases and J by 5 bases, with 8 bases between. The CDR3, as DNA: TGCAGTGCTACAGAGAGGGAGACCCAGTACTTC. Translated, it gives CSATERETQYF.

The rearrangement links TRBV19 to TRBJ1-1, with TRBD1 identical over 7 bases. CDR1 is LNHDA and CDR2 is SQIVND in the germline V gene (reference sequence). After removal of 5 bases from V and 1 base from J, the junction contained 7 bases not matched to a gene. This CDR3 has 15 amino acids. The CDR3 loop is CASSLPGQPNTEAFF. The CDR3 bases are TGTGCCAGTAGTTTACCGGGACAGCCGAACACTGAAGCTTTCTTT.

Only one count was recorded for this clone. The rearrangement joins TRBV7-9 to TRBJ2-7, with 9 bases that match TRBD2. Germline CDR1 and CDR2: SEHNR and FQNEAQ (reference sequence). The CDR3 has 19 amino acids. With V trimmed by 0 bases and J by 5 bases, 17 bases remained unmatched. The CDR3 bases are TGTGCCAGCAGCTTAGCGGTCTATCGGAACGGACTAGCGTTAAACGAGCAGTACTTC. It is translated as CASSLAVYRNGLALNEQYF. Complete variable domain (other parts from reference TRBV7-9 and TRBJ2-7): DTGVSQNPRHKITKRGQNVTFRCDPISEHNRLYWYRQTLGQGPEFLTYFQNEAQLEKSRLLSDRFSAERPKGSFSTLEIQRTEQGDSAMYLCASSLAVYRNGLALNEQYFGPGTRLTVT.

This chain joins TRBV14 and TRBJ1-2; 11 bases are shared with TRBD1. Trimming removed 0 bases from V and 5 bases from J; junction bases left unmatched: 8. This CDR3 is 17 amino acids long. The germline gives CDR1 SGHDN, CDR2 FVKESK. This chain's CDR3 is CASSQEPWDRGSYGYTF. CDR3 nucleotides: TGTGCCAGCAGCCAAGAGCCATGGGACAGGGGGTCGTATGGCTACACCTTC.

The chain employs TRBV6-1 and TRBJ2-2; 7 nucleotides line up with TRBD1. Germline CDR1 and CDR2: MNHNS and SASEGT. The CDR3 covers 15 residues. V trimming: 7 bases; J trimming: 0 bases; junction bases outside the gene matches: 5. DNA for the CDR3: TGTGCCAGCACCCCGGGACAGCCGAACACCGGGGAGCTGTTTTTT. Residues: CASTPGQPNTGELFF.

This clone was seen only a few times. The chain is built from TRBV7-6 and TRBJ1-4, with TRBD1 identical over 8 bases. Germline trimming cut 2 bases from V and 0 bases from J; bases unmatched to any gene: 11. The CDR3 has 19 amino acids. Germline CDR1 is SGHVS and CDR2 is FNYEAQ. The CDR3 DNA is TGTGCCAGCAGCTTAATCCCGGACAGGGTCGATGCAACTAATGAAAAACTGTTTTTT. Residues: CASSLIPDRVDATNEKLFF. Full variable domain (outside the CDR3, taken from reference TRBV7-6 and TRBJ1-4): GAGVSQSPRYKVTKRGQDVALRCDPISGHVSLYWYRQALGQGPEFLTYFNYEAQQDKSGLPNDRFSAERPEGSISTLTIQRTEQRDSAMYRCASSLIPDRVDATNEKLFFGSGTQLSVL.

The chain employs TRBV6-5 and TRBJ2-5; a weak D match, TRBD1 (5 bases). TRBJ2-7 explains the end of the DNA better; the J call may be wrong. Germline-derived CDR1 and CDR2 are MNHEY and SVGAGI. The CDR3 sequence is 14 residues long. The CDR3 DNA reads TGTGCCAGCAGTAAACCGACAGTACCGAACGAGCAGTACTTC. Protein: CASSKPTVPNEQYF.

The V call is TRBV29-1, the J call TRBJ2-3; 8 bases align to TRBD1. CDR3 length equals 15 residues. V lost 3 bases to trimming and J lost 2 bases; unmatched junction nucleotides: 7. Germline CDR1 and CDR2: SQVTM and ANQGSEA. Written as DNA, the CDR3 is TGCAGCGTTGAGGGAGGACAGGGAGACACAGATACGCAGTATTTT. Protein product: CSVEGGQGDTDTQYF.